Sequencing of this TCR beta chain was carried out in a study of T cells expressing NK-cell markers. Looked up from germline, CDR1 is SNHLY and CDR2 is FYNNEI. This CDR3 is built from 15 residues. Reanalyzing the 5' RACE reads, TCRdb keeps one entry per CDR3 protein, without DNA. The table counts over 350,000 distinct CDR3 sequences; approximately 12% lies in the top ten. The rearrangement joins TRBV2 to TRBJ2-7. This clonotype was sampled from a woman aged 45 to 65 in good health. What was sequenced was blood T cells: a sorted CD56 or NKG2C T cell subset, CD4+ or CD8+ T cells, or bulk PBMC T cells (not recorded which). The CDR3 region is CASSSTFLLSYEQYF. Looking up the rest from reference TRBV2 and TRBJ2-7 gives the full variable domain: EPEVTQTPSHQVTQMGQEVILRCVPISNHLYFYWYRQILGQKVEFLVSFYNNEISEKSEIFDDQFSVERPDGSNFTLKIRSTKLEDSAMYFCASSSTFLLSYEQYFGPGTRLTVT.